The text below deals with one TCR beta chain. In the original workflow: Cell counts per sample came from amplifying reference gene primers. TCRdb's copy holds only in-frame clones and misses some; the assay was immunoSEQ multiplex PCR. That table is the source of V, J and clone size, and D and trimming were worked out from the DNA. This table holds some 150,000 clones, about 85% found once. With 5 bases removed from V and 4 bases from J, the gap between germline ends came to 15 bases. The V gene's germline CDR1 is LNHDA and CDR2 SQIVND (reference sequence). The CDR3 consists of 14 residues. Recruited during active infection, patients (from Seattle) were subsequently followed longitudinally. This specimen belongs to a study of blood T cell repertoires in COVID-19. About the research overall: Sites across the United States, Italy and Spain contributed samples from acute and convalescent COVID-19. T cells, B-cell-depleted T cells, or PBMCs supplied cDNA or gDNA.

The receptor comes from a man aged 55 to 70 with COVID-19, enrolled during active disease. This rearrangement joins TRBV19 to TRBJ2-7; TRBD1 might be the D (6 bases). The sample comprised peripheral blood. The CDR3 region has the DNA TGTGCCAGTAGTTACCGGGTCCAGGGGTACGAGCAGTACTTC. This sequence encodes CASSYRVQGYEQYF.